This TCR beta chain is from a study of control samples from healthy donors and cancer patients. The CDR3 sequence is 17 residues long. Germline values: CDR1 ENHRY, CDR2 SYGVKD. V lost 6 bases, J lost 7 bases, and 11 bases stayed unmatched. The method was immunoSEQ multiplex PCR; TCRdb's version includes in-frame clones alone and lacks a portion of them. Of 84,000 or so clones in the sample, 91% were seen once. Sequencing input: blood. The chain joins TRBV10-3 to TRBJ2-1, with TRBD2 matching 14 bases. The sequence was obtained from a young man in good health. CDR3 sequence reads: CAIRTGLAGESENEQFF. CDR3 bases: TGTGCCATCAGGACGGGACTAGCGGGAGAAAGTGAGAATGAGCAGTTCTTC.